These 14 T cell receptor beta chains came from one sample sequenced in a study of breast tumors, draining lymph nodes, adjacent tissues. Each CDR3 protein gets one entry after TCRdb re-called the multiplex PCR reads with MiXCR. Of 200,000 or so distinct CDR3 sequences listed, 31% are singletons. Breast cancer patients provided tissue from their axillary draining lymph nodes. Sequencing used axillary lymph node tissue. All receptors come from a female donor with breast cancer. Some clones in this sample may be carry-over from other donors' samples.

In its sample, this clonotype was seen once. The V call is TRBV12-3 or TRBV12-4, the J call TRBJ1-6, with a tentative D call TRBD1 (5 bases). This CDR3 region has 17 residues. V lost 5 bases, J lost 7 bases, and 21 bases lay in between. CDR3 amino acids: CASSPPPGGSDNSPLHF. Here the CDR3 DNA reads TGTGCCAGCAGTCCCCCTCCCGGGGGGTCGGACAATTCACCCCTCCACTTT.

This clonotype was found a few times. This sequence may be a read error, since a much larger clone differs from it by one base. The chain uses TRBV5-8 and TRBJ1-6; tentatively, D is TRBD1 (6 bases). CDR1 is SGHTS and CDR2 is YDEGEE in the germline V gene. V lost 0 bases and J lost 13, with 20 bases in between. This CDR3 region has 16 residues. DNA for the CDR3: TGTGCCAGCAGCTTGGCGACGGCACAGGGAGTATCCCCCCTCCACTTT. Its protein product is CASSLATAQGVSPLHF.

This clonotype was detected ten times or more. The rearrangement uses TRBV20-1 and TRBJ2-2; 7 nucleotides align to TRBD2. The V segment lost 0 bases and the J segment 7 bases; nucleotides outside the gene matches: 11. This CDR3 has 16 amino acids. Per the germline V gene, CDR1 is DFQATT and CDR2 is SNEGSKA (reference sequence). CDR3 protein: CSARDWGRGGSGELFF. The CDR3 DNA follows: TGCAGTGCTAGAGATTGGGGCCGGGGCGGGAGCGGGGAGCTGTTTTTT.

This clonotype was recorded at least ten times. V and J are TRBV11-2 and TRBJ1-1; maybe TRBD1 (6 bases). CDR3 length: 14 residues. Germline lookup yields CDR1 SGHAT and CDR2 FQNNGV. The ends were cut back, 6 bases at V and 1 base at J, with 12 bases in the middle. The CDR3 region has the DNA TGTGCCAGCAGTCCAGGGGTTTGGAACACTGAAGCTTTCTTT. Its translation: CASSPGVWNTEAFF.

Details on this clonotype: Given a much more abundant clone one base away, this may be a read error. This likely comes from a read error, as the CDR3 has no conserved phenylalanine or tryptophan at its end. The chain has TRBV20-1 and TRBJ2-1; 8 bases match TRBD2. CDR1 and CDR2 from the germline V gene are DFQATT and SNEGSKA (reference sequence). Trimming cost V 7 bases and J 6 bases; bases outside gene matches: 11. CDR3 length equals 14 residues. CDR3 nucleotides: TGCAGTGGCGGACGGGGGGGGGACCTCAATGAGCAGTTCCTC. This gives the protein CSGGRGGDLNEQFL.

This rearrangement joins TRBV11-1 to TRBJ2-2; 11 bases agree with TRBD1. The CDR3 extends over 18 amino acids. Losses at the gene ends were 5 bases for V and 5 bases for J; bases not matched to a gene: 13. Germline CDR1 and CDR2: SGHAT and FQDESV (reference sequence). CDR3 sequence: CASSPNQRTGGITGELFF. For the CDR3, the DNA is TGTGCCAGCAGCCCTAATCAAAGGACAGGGGGCATTACCGGGGAGCTGTTTTTT.

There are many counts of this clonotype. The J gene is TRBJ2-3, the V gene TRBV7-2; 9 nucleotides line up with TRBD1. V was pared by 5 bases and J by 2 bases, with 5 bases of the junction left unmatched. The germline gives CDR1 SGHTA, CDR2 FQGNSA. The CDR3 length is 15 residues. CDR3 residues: CASSIGTGFTDTQYF. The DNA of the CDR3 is TGTGCCAGCAGCATAGGGACAGGGTTCACAGATACGCAGTATTTT.

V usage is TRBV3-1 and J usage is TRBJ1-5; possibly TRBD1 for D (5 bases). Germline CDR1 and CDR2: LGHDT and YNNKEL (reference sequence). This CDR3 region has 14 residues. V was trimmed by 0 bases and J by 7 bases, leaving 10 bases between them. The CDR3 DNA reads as TGTGCCAGCAGCCAAGATAGGCGGGGCCAGCCCCAGCATTTT. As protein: CASSQDRRGQPQHF.

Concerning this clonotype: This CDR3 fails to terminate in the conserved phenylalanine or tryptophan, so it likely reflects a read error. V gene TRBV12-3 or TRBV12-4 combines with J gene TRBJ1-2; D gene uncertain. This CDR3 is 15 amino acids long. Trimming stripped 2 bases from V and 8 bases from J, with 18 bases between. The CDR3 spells CASSLYSGEEFGYTY. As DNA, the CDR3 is TGTGCCAGCAGTTTATATAGCGGGGAGGAATTCGGCTACACCTAC.

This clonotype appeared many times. The CDR3: CASSDMLGNEKLFF. The CDR3 coding sequence is TGTGCCAGCAGTGACATGTTAGGGAACGAAAAACTGTTTTTT. The rearrangement links TRBV6-4 to TRBJ1-4; D remains unclear. Trimming shortened V by 2 bases and J by 8 bases, and 12 bases separated the two germline ends. This CDR3 region has 14 residues. Germline V lookup: CDR1 MRHNA, CDR2 SNTAGT.

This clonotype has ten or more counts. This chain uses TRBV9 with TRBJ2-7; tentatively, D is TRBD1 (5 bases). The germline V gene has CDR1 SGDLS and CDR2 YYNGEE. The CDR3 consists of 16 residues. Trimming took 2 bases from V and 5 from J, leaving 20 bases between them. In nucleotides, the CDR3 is TGTGCCAGCAGCGTCTCAGTATCAGGGCAATCGCACGAGCAGTACTTC. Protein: CASSVSVSGQSHEQYF.

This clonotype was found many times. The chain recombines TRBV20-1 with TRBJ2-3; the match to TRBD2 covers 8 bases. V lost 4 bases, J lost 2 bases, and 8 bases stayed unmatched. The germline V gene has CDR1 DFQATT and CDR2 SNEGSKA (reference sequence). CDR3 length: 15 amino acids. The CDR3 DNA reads TGCAGTGCTACCCACTATAGCGGGGACACAGATACGCAGTATTTT. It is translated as CSATHYSGDTDTQYF.

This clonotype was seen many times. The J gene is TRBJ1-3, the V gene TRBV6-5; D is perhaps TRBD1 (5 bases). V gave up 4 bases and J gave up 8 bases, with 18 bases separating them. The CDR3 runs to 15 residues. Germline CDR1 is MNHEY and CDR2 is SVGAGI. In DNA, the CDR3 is TGTGCCAGCAGTTCCTCAAGGGGCAGTTGGGACACCATATATTTT. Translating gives CASSSSRGSWDTIYF.

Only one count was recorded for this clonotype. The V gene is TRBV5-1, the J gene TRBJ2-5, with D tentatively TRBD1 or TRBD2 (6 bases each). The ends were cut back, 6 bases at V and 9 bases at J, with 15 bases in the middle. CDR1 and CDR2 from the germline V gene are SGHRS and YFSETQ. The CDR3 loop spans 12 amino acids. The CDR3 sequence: CASTEGGGPQYF. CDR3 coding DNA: TGCGCCAGCACGGAGGGGGGAGGTCCCCAGTACTTC.